Presented here are 24 T cell receptor beta chains from one specimen sequenced in a study of blood T cells in healthy people across ages. A sample-barcoded 5' primer and a J-beta primer mix were used in a second PCR of roughly 6 to 11 cycles. Via MiXCR, TCRdb re-called the 5' RACE reads, giving one row per CDR3 protein. Of about 780,000 distinct CDR3 sequences in the sample, about 46% were seen once. Sequencing was performed on blood. These receptors were collected from an older man in good health.

The rearrangement joins TRBV7-2 to TRBJ2-7; perhaps TRBD1 as D (6 bases). The CDR3 has 14 residues. The germline gives CDR1 SGHTA, CDR2 FQGNSA. The V and J ends lost 7 bases and 4 bases respectively, with 17 bases between them. CDR3 sequence (DNA): TGTGCCAGCACCGACCGGGCGAGGGGGTACGAGCAGTACTTC. Translating gives CASTDRARGYEQYF.

This clonotype appeared a few times. The rearrangement uses TRBV20-1 and TRBJ2-7, with TRBD1 as a possible D gene (5 bases). The V end lost 2 bases, the J end lost 2 bases, and 10 bases lay between the germline ends. Germline assignment: CDR1 DFQATT and CDR2 SNEGSKA (reference sequence). The CDR3 extends over 13 amino acids. Here the CDR3 DNA reads TGCAGTGCTAGACCGGACACTACCTACGAGCAGTACTTC. Its protein product is CSARPDTTYEQYF.

This sequence joins TRBV6-1 and TRBJ2-3; D remains ambiguous. There are 16 residues in the CDR3. V gave up 4 bases and J gave up 2 bases, with 16 bases separating them. Germline V gene sequence: CDR1 MNHNS, CDR2 SASEGT. The CDR3 protein is CASSAETAPVTDTQYF. The CDR3 DNA follows: TGTGCCAGCAGTGCAGAAACGGCACCCGTCACAGATACGCAGTATTTT.

The chain carries TRBV29-1 and TRBJ2-1, with 7 bases that match TRBD1. This CDR3 region has 13 residues. V was pared by 7 bases and J by 2 bases, with 5 bases of the junction left unmatched. Germline values: CDR1 SQVTM, CDR2 ANQGSEA. DNA for the CDR3: TGCAGCGCAGAGGGACAGCCCTACAATGAGCAGTTCTTC. It codes for CSAEGQPYNEQFF.

This clonotype was recorded a few times. The chain combines TRBV4-2 with TRBJ1-5, with 12 bases matching TRBD1. The length of the CDR3 is 19 residues. The V gene end was trimmed by 0 bases and the J gene end by 0 bases; junction bases not matched to a gene: 6. CDR1 LGHNA and CDR2 YNFKEQ come from the germline V gene. The CDR3: CASSQEGTGGYYSNQPQHF. The CDR3 DNA is TGTGCCAGCAGCCAAGAGGGGACAGGGGGCTATTATAGCAATCAGCCCCAGCATTTT.

V and J are TRBV25-1 and TRBJ2-4, with D unclear. The J call is doubtful: the DNA matches TRBJ2-5 better. Germline V gives CDR1 MGHDK, CDR2 SYGVNS. The CDR3 is 15 residues long. The CDR3, as DNA: TGTGCCAGCAGTGACACCCGGAATTCGGGAGAGACCCAGTACTTC. Protein: CASSDTRNSGETQYF.

The CDR3 DNA follows: TGTGCCAGCAGTCATGACTATCGCGAGCAGTACTTC. Residues: CASSHDYREQYF. The chain recombines TRBV7-9 with TRBJ2-7, with D possibly matching TRBD2 (5 bases). Trimming removed 6 bases at V and 6 bases at J, with 12 bases between. Germline CDR1 SEHNR, CDR2 FQNEAQ (reference sequence). The CDR3 length is 12 residues.

The chain links TRBV29-1 to TRBJ2-1; tentative D call: TRBD2 (5 bases). Trimming left V 1 base short and J 10 bases short, with 11 bases between. Per germline, CDR1 SQVTM and CDR2 ANQGSEA. The CDR3 length is 12 residues. The CDR3 sequence: CSVEVNDYEQFF. In DNA form, the CDR3 reads TGCAGCGTTGAAGTCAACGACTACGAGCAGTTCTTC.

The chain recombines TRBV2 with TRBJ2-1, with D unclear. The CDR3 sequence is 14 residues long. Trimming shortened V by 6 bases and J by 6 bases, and 15 bases separated the two germline ends. Germline loops: CDR1 SNHLY, CDR2 FYNNEI. The CDR3 spells CASSPRWASNEQFF. DNA of the CDR3: TGTGCCAGCAGCCCCCGTTGGGCATCCAATGAGCAGTTCTTC.

The V and J genes are TRBV12-3 or TRBV12-4 and TRBJ1-4; TRBD1 matches at 7 bases. The V segment lost 5 bases and the J segment 6 bases; nucleotides outside the gene matches: 9. The CDR3 contains 15 residues. Here the CDR3 reads CASSGHRGRYEKLFF. DNA of the CDR3: TGTGCCAGCAGTGGCCACAGGGGCCGATATGAAAAACTGTTTTTT.

This clonotype was counted a single time. The chain joins TRBV6-2 or TRBV6-3 to TRBJ2-7, with 8 positions matching TRBD2. The CDR3 is 14 amino acids. Germline CDR1 is MNHEY and CDR2 is SVGEGT. V lost 1 base, J lost 3 bases, and 2 bases stayed unmatched. CDR3 residues: CASSYLAGLYEQYF. CDR3 DNA sequence: TGTGCCAGCAGTTACTTAGCGGGACTCTACGAGCAGTACTTC.

This chain connects TRBV29-1 to TRBJ2-3; the match to TRBD2 covers 8 bases. The trim removed 3 bases at V and 6 bases at J, leaving 8 bases unmatched. Germline V lookup: CDR1 SQVTM, CDR2 ANQGSEA. There are 14 residues in the CDR3. The CDR3 DNA reads TGCAGCGTTGAGTCCCGAGCGGGGGTCGATACGCAGTATTTT. Its translation is CSVESRAGVDTQYF.

The chain links TRBV29-1 to TRBJ2-3, with 9 bases aligning to TRBD1. This CDR3 comprises 13 residues. The V gene's germline CDR1 is SQVTM and CDR2 ANQGSEA. The junction had 3 bases not matched to a gene; V was cut back by 8 bases and J by 0 bases. The CDR3 DNA sequence: TGCAGCCTAGGACAGGGGAGCACAGATACGCAGTATTTT. It is translated as CSLGQGSTDTQYF.

This clonotype turned up a few times. This sequence joins TRBV20-1 and TRBJ2-3; D is ambiguous. Trimming left V 5 bases short and J 0 bases short, with 12 bases between. Germline CDR1 is DFQATT and CDR2 is SNEGSKA (reference sequence). The CDR3 has 14 amino acids. CDR3 amino acids: CSAPALTSTDTQYF. The CDR3 nucleotides read TGCAGTGCTCCTGCCCTTACTAGCACAGATACGCAGTATTTT.

The chain is built from TRBV25-1 and TRBJ1-1; the D gene is possibly TRBD1 (5 bases). This CDR3 is built from 17 residues. With 3 bases removed from V and 1 base from J, the gap between germline ends came to 18 bases. Per germline, CDR1 MGHDK and CDR2 SYGVNS. The CDR3 loop reads CASSDSRGGSGNTEAFF. CDR3 sequence (DNA): TGTGCCAGCAGTGATTCCCGGGGGGGGTCGGGGAACACTGAAGCTTTCTTT.

The chain carries TRBV7-9 and TRBJ1-5, with a weak D call TRBD1 (6 bases). CDR3 length equals 14 residues. From germline, CDR1 is SEHNR and CDR2 FQNEAQ (reference sequence). Trimming shortened V by 5 bases and J by 4 bases, and 12 bases separated the two germline ends. The CDR3 region is CASSPQGNNQPQHF. CDR3 nucleotide sequence: TGTGCCAGCAGCCCACAGGGAAATAATCAGCCCCAGCATTTT.

The V and J genes are TRBV12-3 or TRBV12-4 and TRBJ2-7; D gene uncertain. The CDR3 extends over 14 amino acids. V lost 6 bases, J lost 0 bases, and 12 bases lay in between. The CDR3: CASSHNPSSYEQYF. The DNA for the CDR3 is TGTGCCAGCAGCCATAATCCCAGCTCCTACGAGCAGTACTTC.

This clonotype is a singleton in its sample. The J gene is TRBJ2-3, the V gene TRBV10-3, with 9 nucleotides matching TRBD1. Per germline, CDR1 ENHRY and CDR2 SYGVKD. The V segment lost 11 bases and the J segment 4 bases; nucleotides outside the gene matches: 10. The CDR3 contains 14 residues. CDR3 sequence: CAVTGTGSPDTQYF. The CDR3 DNA follows: TGTGCCGTGACCGGGACAGGGTCCCCAGATACGCAGTATTTT.

This clonotype has at least ten counts. This chain uses TRBV12-3 or TRBV12-4 with TRBJ2-3; 7 nucleotides match TRBD2. Trimming removed 5 bases from V and 5 bases from J; junction bases left unmatched: 10. The CDR3 has 15 amino acids. CDR3 loop: CASSPDGLVRDTQYF. In DNA form, the CDR3 reads TGTGCCAGCAGTCCAGACGGACTAGTCAGAGATACGCAGTATTTT.

Turning to this clonotype: A clone one base away is much larger, so this may be a read error. V is TRBV29-1 and J is TRBJ2-7; D possibly corresponds to TRBD2 (5 bases). The CDR3 length is 14 residues. Germline V lookup: CDR1 SQVTM, CDR2 ANQGSEA. This CDR3 is CSVETNGGGYEHYF. The DNA for the CDR3 is TGCAGCGTTGAAACAAACGGAGGTGGCTACGAGCATTACTTC.

This clonotype showed up many times. V and J are TRBV27 and TRBJ2-5, with 13 bases that match TRBD2. Trimming took 5 bases from V and 1 from J; bases not matched to a gene: 7. The germline V gene has CDR1 MNHEY and CDR2 SMNVEV (reference sequence). The CDR3 length is 17 residues. The CDR3 DNA reads as TGTGCCAGCAGTCACTGGGGACTAGCGGGGTTCCAAGAGACCCAGTACTTC. It is translated as CASSHWGLAGFQETQYF.

The chain joins TRBV6-1 to TRBJ2-6; D not resolved. Germline CDR1 reads MNHNS; CDR2 reads SASEGT. Deletions cut 0 bases from V and 0 bases from J, with 6 bases between. CDR3 length equals 16 residues. CDR3 coding DNA: TGTGCCAGCAGTGAAGCGCTTAGCTCTGGGGCCAACGTCCTGACTTTC. This sequence encodes CASSEALSSGANVLTF.

Many counts were recorded for this clonotype. The chain links TRBV20-1 to TRBJ2-7; 13 positions match TRBD2. Germline V gene sequence: CDR1 DFQATT, CDR2 SNEGSKA (reference sequence). The junction had 10 bases not matched to a gene; V was cut back by 6 bases and J by 5 bases. The CDR3 loop spans 15 amino acids. This chain's CDR3 is CSATGLAGVQDEQYF. The CDR3 bases are TGCAGTGCCACTGGACTAGCGGGAGTTCAAGACGAGCAGTACTTC.

This clonotype was seen many times. This chain links TRBV7-2 with TRBJ2-7; 11 bases agree with TRBD2. The junction had 21 bases not matched to a gene; V was cut back by 5 bases and J by 0 bases. The V gene's germline CDR1 is SGHTA and CDR2 FQGNSA. This CDR3 is built from 21 residues. The CDR3 here is CASSTGGGITGGTSGSYEQYF. CDR3 coding DNA: TGTGCCAGCAGCACAGGGGGCGGAATTACCGGAGGGACTAGCGGCTCCTACGAGCAGTACTTC.